Listed below are T cell receptor beta chains from one sample, sequenced in a study of CD8+ T cells in alopecia areata. Repertoires were generated with immunoSEQ multiplex PCR, while TCRdb's copy carries only in-frame clones and drops some. The table lists some 200,000 clones, under 60% of them singletons. This specimen was CD8+ T cells sorted from blood, taken at week 24, from a patient treated with tofacitinib. The receptor set was obtained from a human donor with alopecia areata. Both conserved end residues are part of each CDR3.

J,V,CDR3
TRBJ1-1,TRBV30,CAWRPPGQRNTEAFF
TRBJ2-7,TRBV15,CATSRESSYEQYF
TRBJ1-6,TRBV4-1,CASSREVGATGTPLHF
TRBJ1-5,TRBV15,CATSTDRGSNQPQHF
TRBJ2-7,TRBV5-1,CASSPLGWSYEQYF
TRBJ2-1,TRBV9,CASTGTSSYNEQFF
TRBJ2-7,TRBV15,CATRSGGAKDEQYF
TRBJ2-2,TRBV2,CASSELPGGGISGELFF
TRBJ2-3,TRBV13,CASSSITVSSDTQYF
TRBJ2-6,TRBV29-1,CSVDTTGTIGANVLTF
TRBJ2-1,TRBV7-7,CASSLASGGPNEQFF
TRBJ2-7,TRBV29-1,CSVEGGRYEQYF
TRBJ2-1,TRBV6-6,CASSRSTYNEQFF